These T cell receptor beta chains were read from a single sample in a study of cytomegalovirus exposure and HLA in healthy donors. The method was immunoSEQ multiplex PCR; TCRdb's version includes in-frame clones alone and lacks a portion of them. Among about 93,000 clones listed, around four fifths were seen once. Sequenced sample: PBMCs. Receptor source: a woman aged 40-49 years in good health and CMV-seronegative. CDR3s include the opening cysteine and the closing phenylalanine or tryptophan. A D gene is named only where the DNA matches it firmly. A row's size may be missing; if present it is once, few, many or a size class.

V: TRBV5-6; size: .; D: TRBD2; J: TRBJ2-6; DNA: TGTGCCAGCAGAGAGACTAGCGGGAGTACTGGGGCCAACGTCCTGACTTTC; CDR3: CASRETSGSTGANVLTF
V: TRBV5-6; size: .; D: TRBD2; J: TRBJ2-1; DNA: TGTGCCAGCAGCTTGGAGGGGGGACTAGGGGGAAGTGAGCAGTTCTTC; CDR3: CASSLEGGLGGSEQFF
V: TRBV2; size: .; D: TRBD2; J: TRBJ2-7; DNA: TGTGCCAGCAGTGAGGCGGGAGGGTACTACGAGCAGTACTTC; CDR3: CASSEAGGYYEQYF
V: TRBV28; size: .; D: .; J: TRBJ2-7; DNA: TGTGCCAGCACCGGTACAGGGTGGAGTAGCAACGAGCAGTACTTC; CDR3: CASTGTGWSSNEQYF
V: TRBV5-4; size: .; D: .; J: TRBJ2-2; DNA: TGTGCCAGCAGCTTGAGGATCGGGGACACCGGGGAGCTGTTTTTT; CDR3: CASSLRIGDTGELFF
V: TRBV7-2; size: .; D: TRBD2; J: TRBJ2-7; DNA: TGTGCCAGCAGCCCAATTAGCGGGAAGAGCTCCTACGAGCAGTACTTC; CDR3: CASSPISGKSSYEQYF
V: TRBV11-2; size: .; D: .; J: TRBJ2-7; DNA: TGTGCCAGCAGCGTACGGGAAACCTACGAGCAGTACTTC; CDR3: CASSVRETYEQYF
V: TRBV7-2; size: .; D: TRBD1; J: TRBJ2-5; DNA: TGTGCCAGCAGCTCGGGACAGGGTGGAAGAGAGACCCAGTACTTC; CDR3: CASSSGQGGRETQYF
V: TRBV27; size: few; D: .; J: TRBJ1-1; DNA: TGTGCCAGCAAGGACAGGAACACTGAAGCTTTCTTT; CDR3: CASKDRNTEAFF
V: TRBV5-5; size: .; D: .; J: TRBJ2-5; DNA: TGTGCCAGCAGCTTGAGCTCTTCCCTAGCGACCCTAACTCAAGAGACCCAGTACTTC; CDR3: CASSLSSSLATLTQETQYF
V: TRBV5-6; size: few; D: .; J: TRBJ1-2; DNA: TGTGCCAGCAGCTTCCCCGACAGGAAGAGTTCTGGCTACACCTTC; CDR3: CASSFPDRKSSGYTF
V: TRBV15; size: .; D: .; J: TRBJ2-7; DNA: TGTGCCACCAGCGGAGGTGGTACTAGTCACGAGCAGTACTTC; CDR3: CATSGGGTSHEQYF
V: TRBV5-6; size: few; D: TRBD2; J: TRBJ2-5; DNA: TGTGCCAGCAGCTTCGGGGGGAGTGGAGAGACCCAGTACTTC; CDR3: CASSFGGSGETQYF
V: TRBV12-5; size: once; D: .; J: TRBJ2-3; DNA: TGTGCTAGTGGTTTTAGTGGTGATACGCAGTATTTT; CDR3: CASGFSGDTQYF
V: TRBV7-3; size: few; D: .; J: TRBJ2-1; DNA: TGTGCCAGCAGCTTAGGAGACGCCACTCGCAATGAGCAGTTCTTC; CDR3: CASSLGDATRNEQFF
V: TRBV4-3; size: once; D: .; J: TRBJ1-6; DNA: TGCGCCAGCAGCCAAGTCGCAGGTTCACCCCTCCACTTT; CDR3: CASSQVAGSPLHF
V: TRBV27; size: .; D: .; J: TRBJ1-1; DNA: TGTGCCAGCAGCCGTAGCGGGTTGTGGGTCCTTCGTGAAGCTTTCTTT; CDR3: CASSRSGLWVLREAFF
V: TRBV19; size: .; D: .; J: TRBJ1-2; DNA: TGTGCCAGTAGTATTATCGCCTTGAGACAGCCGTATGGCTACACCTTC; CDR3: CASSIIALRQPYGYTF
V: TRBV5-1; size: .; D: .; J: TRBJ2-7; DNA: TGCGCCAGCAGCGAACAGGGCGGCTCCTACGAGCAGTACTTC; CDR3: CASSEQGGSYEQYF
V: TRBV2; size: .; D: TRBD2; J: TRBJ2-5; DNA: TGTGCCAGCAGGGACACTAGCGGGAGGGGGGAGACCCAGTACTTC; CDR3: CASRDTSGRGETQYF
V: TRBV27; size: many; D: TRBD1; J: TRBJ1-1; DNA: TGTGCCAGCAGTCAGGGGGCGAATGAAGCTTTCTTT; CDR3: CASSQGANEAFF
V: TRBV28; size: .; D: .; J: TRBJ1-5; DNA: TGTGCCAGCAGCTTAGCCACTGAGAGCAATCAGCCCCAGCATTTT; CDR3: CASSLATESNQPQHF
V: TRBV5-1; size: .; D: .; J: TRBJ2-5; DNA: TGCGCCAGCAGCCTCGAAGAGACCCAGTACTTC; CDR3: CASSLEETQYF
V: TRBV6-5; size: .; D: TRBD1; J: TRBJ1-2; DNA: TGTGCCAGCAACGAAAGGGACAGGACGCATGGCTACACCTTC; CDR3: CASNERDRTHGYTF
V: TRBV9; size: .; D: .; J: TRBJ2-2; DNA: TGTGCCAGCAGCGTAAATATTGTGGGAGTGTGGGCCGGGGAGCTGTTTTTT; CDR3: CASSVNIVGVWAGELFF
V: TRBV2; size: few; D: TRBD2; J: TRBJ2-2; DNA: TGTGCCAGCAGTTTTCTCGCGGCTGGCGGGAGCGCCACCGGGGAGCTGTTTTTT; CDR3: CASSFLAAGGSATGELFF
V: TRBV6-6; size: .; D: .; J: TRBJ1-5; DNA: TGTGCCAGCAGCCCCTTTAGCAATCAGCCCCAGCATTTT; CDR3: CASSPFSNQPQHF
V: TRBV30; size: .; D: TRBD1; J: TRBJ2-7; DNA: TGTGCCTGGAGTATAGGGACAGGGCACTACGAGCAGTACTTC; CDR3: CAWSIGTGHYEQYF
V: TRBV4-2; size: .; D: TRBD1; J: TRBJ2-7; DNA: TGTGCCAGCAGCCATGAGACAGGGGCGCCCTCCTTGTTCCTATGGGAAGGGAGGACCTACGAGCAGTACTTC; CDR3: CASSHETGAPSLFLWEGRTYEQYF
V: TRBV19; size: .; D: .; J: TRBJ1-2; DNA: TGTGCCAGTAGTATTGGGGCTTTGGGAGGCTACACCTTC; CDR3: CASSIGALGGYTF
V: TRBV28; size: .; D: .; J: TRBJ2-4; DNA: TGTGCCAGCAGTTTAAGGACAGCAGGCAAAAACATTCAGTACTTC; CDR3: CASSLRTAGKNIQYF
V: TRBV7-2; size: .; D: TRBD1; J: TRBJ2-7; DNA: TGTGCCAGCAGCTTAGTACCCGGACAGGGGGCCGGGGAGCAGTACTTC; CDR3: CASSLVPGQGAGEQYF
V: TRBV27; size: .; D: TRBD2; J: TRBJ2-2; DNA: TGTGCCAGCAGTTTCCTGACTAGCGGGAGGCCCGGGGAGCTGTTTTTT; CDR3: CASSFLTSGRPGELFF
V: TRBV5-4; size: few; D: .; J: TRBJ2-3; DNA: TGTGCCAGCAGCTTGAAGAGGGTCGATACGCAGTATTTT; CDR3: CASSLKRVDTQYF
V: TRBV5-1; size: few; D: .; J: TRBJ1-1; DNA: TGCGCCAGCAGCTTGCGGTTGATGAACACTGAAGCTTTCTTT; CDR3: CASSLRLMNTEAFF
V: TRBV6-1; size: .; D: .; J: TRBJ2-7; DNA: TGTGCCAGCAGTGAAGCAGGACTCGAGCAGTACTTC; CDR3: CASSEAGLEQYF
V: TRBV10-1; size: .; D: .; J: TRBJ1-1; DNA: TGCGCCAGCAGTGACCCGGACAGTGGAACTGAAGCTTTCTTT; CDR3: CASSDPDSGTEAFF
V: TRBV19; size: .; D: TRBD2; J: TRBJ2-1; DNA: TGTGCCAGTACTGGACTAGCGGATTACCGCTCCTACAATGAGCAGTTCTTC; CDR3: CASTGLADYRSYNEQFF
V: TRBV7-9; size: few; D: TRBD1; J: TRBJ2-7; DNA: TGTTCCAGCAAGCAGGGGGCCTACGAGCAGTACTTC; CDR3: CSSKQGAYEQYF
V: TRBV7-9; size: .; D: TRBD2; J: TRBJ2-3; DNA: TGTGCCAGCAGCCCCGCCCGGGCGGCTAGCGGGCGCACAGATACGCAGTATTTT; CDR3: CASSPARAASGRTDTQYF
V: TRBV6-1; size: .; D: TRBD2; J: TRBJ2-7; DNA: TGTGCCAGCAGTACCCGTAGCGGGATCCCCTACGAGCAGTACTTC; CDR3: CASSTRSGIPYEQYF